This is a list of T cell receptor beta chains from one sample in a study of Ad26.COV2.S vaccination and SARS-CoV-2 variants. TCRdb's copy holds only in-frame clones and misses some; the assay was immunoSEQ multiplex PCR. The repertoire includes roughly 450,000 clones, around nine tenths of them detected once, and 12% sits in the top ten. Sequencing was performed on peripheral blood, taken in a trial of Ad26.COV2.S vaccine versus placebo. Receptors were obtained from a person aged 18-60 years who received the Ad26.COV2.S COVID-19 vaccine or a placebo. CDR3s include the opening cysteine and the closing phenylalanine or tryptophan. The D gene is left open where the match is weak. Clone size is not always given. Where it is, it says once, few, many or a class for expanded clones.

d_call: NA
clone_size: NA
j_call: TRBJ2-1
v_call: TRBV5-1
cdr3_nt: TGCGCCAGCAGCCGATCCGCGGGGCAGAGCAATGAGCAGTTCTTC
cdr3_aa: CASSRSAGQSNEQFF

d_call: TRBD1
clone_size: once
j_call: TRBJ1-1
v_call: TRBV6-6
cdr3_nt: TGTGCCAGCAGTTCCCCCGGGACAGGAGGGAACACTGAAGCTTTCTTT
cdr3_aa: CASSSPGTGGNTEAFF

d_call: NA
clone_size: NA
j_call: TRBJ2-5
v_call: TRBV27
cdr3_nt: TGTGCCAGCAGTTTGAGCAGGGAGGAGTCGGAGACCCAGTACTTC
cdr3_aa: CASSLSREESETQYF

d_call: NA
clone_size: NA
j_call: TRBJ2-2
v_call: TRBV4-1
cdr3_nt: TGCGCCAGCAGCCAAGGAAGAGGGGCGAACACCGGGGAGCTGTTTTTT
cdr3_aa: CASSQGRGANTGELFF

d_call: NA
clone_size: NA
j_call: TRBJ2-7
v_call: TRBV10-3
cdr3_nt: TGTGCCATCAGTGACCTTTTTACTGGAACCTACGAGCAGTACTTC
cdr3_aa: CAISDLFTGTYEQYF

d_call: NA
clone_size: NA
j_call: TRBJ2-1
v_call: TRBV5-1
cdr3_nt: TGCGCCAGCAGCCGGGCCCCGCCTCTCAATGAGCAGTTCTTC
cdr3_aa: CASSRAPPLNEQFF

d_call: NA
clone_size: NA
j_call: TRBJ2-3
v_call: TRBV19
cdr3_nt: TGTGCCAGTAGTACCAGGCCCCACACAGATACGCAGTATTTT
cdr3_aa: CASSTRPHTDTQYF

d_call: NA
clone_size: few
j_call: TRBJ2-7
v_call: TRBV30
cdr3_nt: TGTGCCTGGAGAGCCGACATTACCTACGAGCAGTACTTC
cdr3_aa: CAWRADITYEQYF

d_call: NA
clone_size: NA
j_call: TRBJ2-1
v_call: TRBV5-1
cdr3_nt: TGCGCCAGCAGCTTGTCGCGCCGGATCTACAATGAGCAGTTCTTC
cdr3_aa: CASSLSRRIYNEQFF

d_call: NA
clone_size: NA
j_call: TRBJ2-1
v_call: TRBV27
cdr3_nt: TGTGCCAGCAGTTTATTTGCGGGATCCTACAATGAGCAGTTCTTC
cdr3_aa: CASSLFAGSYNEQFF